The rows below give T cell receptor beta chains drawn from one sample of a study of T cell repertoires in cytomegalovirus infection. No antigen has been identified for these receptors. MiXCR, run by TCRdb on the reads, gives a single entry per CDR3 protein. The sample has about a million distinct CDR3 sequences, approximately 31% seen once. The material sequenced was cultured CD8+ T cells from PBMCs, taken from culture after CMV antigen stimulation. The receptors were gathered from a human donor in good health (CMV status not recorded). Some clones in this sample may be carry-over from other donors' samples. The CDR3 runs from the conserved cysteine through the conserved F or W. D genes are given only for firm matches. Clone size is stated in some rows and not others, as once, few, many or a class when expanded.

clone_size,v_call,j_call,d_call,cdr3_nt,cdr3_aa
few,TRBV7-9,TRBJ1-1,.,TGTGCCAGCAGCTACGCGTCTGAAGCTTTCTTT,CASSYASEAFF
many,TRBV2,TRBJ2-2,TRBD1,TGTGCCAGCAGTCCCGACAGGGGAATTTACACCGGGGAGCTGTTTTTT,CASSPDRGIYTGELFF
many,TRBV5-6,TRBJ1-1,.,TGTGCCAGCAGCTTAGCGGGGCCCAACACTGAAGCTTTCTTT,CASSLAGPNTEAFF
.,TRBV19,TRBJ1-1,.,TGTGCCAGTAGTGAGGACCCCGAGGAGCCAAACACTGAAGCTTTCTTT,CASSEDPEEPNTEAFF
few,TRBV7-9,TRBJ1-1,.,TGTGCCAGCAGCGTAACATACAGGACAGCCAACCTAATGAACACTGAAGCTTTCTTT,CASSVTYRTANLMNTEAFF
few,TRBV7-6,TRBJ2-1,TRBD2,TGTGCCAGCAGCTTATCTAGCGGGGAATACAATGAGCAGTTCTTC,CASSLSSGEYNEQFF
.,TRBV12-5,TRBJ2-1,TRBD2,TGTGCTAGTGGTGACCTCAGCGGGGGCTCCTATGAGCAGTTCTTC,CASGDLSGGSYEQFF
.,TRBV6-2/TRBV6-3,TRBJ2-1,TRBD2,TGTGCCAGCAGTTTCCTAGCGGGGGACCAAAACAATGAGCAGTTCTTC,CASSFLAGDQNNEQFF
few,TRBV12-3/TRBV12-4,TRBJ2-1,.,TGTGCCAGCAGTTTAAGTCCCCTTTCCTACAATGAGCAGTTCTTC,CASSLSPLSYNEQFF
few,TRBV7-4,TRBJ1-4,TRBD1,TGTGCCAGCAGCTCGACAGGGTGGGGTGAAAAACTGTTTTTT,CASSSTGWGEKLFF
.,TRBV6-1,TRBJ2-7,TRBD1,TGTGCCAGCAGTGAAGAAATAGTCGGACAGGGGAGCTACGAGCAGTACTTC,CASSEEIVGQGSYEQYF
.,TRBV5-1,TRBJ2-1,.,TGCGCCAGCAGCGGCGGAGGATACTCCTACAATGAGCAGTTCTTC,CASSGGGYSYNEQFF
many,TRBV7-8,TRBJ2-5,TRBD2,TGTGCCAGCAGCTTAGACGGACTAGGTCCAGAGACCCAGTACTTC,CASSLDGLGPETQYF
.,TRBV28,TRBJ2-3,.,TGTGCCAGCGGCTCTCGAGGACTGCGCACAGATACGCAGTATTTT,CASGSRGLRTDTQYF
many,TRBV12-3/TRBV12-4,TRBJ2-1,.,TGTGCCAGCAGCTTTAGCTCCTACAATGAGCAGTTCTTC,CASSFSSYNEQFF
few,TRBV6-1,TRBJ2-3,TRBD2,TGTGCCAGCAGTGAACCGACTAGCGGGGGGGCAGGAGATACGCAGTATTTT,CASSEPTSGGAGDTQYF
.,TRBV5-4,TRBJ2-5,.,TGTGCCAGCAGCTCTGAGTATGGGTTCAGGGAGACCCAGTACTTC,CASSSEYGFRETQYF
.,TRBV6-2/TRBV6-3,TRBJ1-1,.,TGTGCCAGCAGTTACCAGGGGTACTTGGCTTTCTTT,CASSYQGYLAFF
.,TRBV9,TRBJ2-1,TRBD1,TGTGCCAGCAGCATCAAGACAGGGTACAATGAGCAGTTCTTC,CASSIKTGYNEQFF
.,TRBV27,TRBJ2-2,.,TGTGCCAGCAGTTTATTTCGGGGAACCGGGGAGCTGTTTTTT,CASSLFRGTGELFF
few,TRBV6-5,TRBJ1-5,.,TGTGCCAGTCGGGCCGGTGAAGCTCGCAATCAGCCCCAGCATTTT,CASRAGEARNQPQHF
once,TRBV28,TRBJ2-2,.,TGTGCCAGCAGTTTTACATGGGTCGCCGGGGAGCTGTTTTTT,CASSFTWVAGELFF
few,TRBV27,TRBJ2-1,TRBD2,TGTGCCAGCAGTTTAGGCATGGCGGGGGGGCTCAGTGAGCAGTTCTTC,CASSLGMAGGLSEQFF
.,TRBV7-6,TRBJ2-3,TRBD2,TGTGCCAGCAGCAAAACGGGGGGGCCAGCAGATACGCAGTATTTT,CASSKTGGPADTQYF
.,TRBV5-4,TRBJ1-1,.,TGTGCCAGCAGCATGGGGGACATGAACACTGAAGCTTTCTTT,CASSMGDMNTEAFF
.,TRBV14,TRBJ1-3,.,TGTGCCAGCAGCTACAATCGACAGAATGGAAACACCATATATTTT,CASSYNRQNGNTIYF
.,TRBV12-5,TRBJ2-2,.,TGTGCTAGTGGTTTGGTAGTCTACCCGAACACCGGGGAGCTGTTTTTT,CASGLVVYPNTGELFF
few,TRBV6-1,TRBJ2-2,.,TGTGCCAGCAGTAGCCCGGGAGTCTACACCGGGGAGCTGTTTTTT,CASSSPGVYTGELFF
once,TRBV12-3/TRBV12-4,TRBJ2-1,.,TGTGCCAGCAACCAAGTCGGTTACAATGAGCAGTTCTTC,CASNQVGYNEQFF
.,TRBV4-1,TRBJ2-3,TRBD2,TGCGCCAGCAGCCAAGTGGCGGGGGGCGGAAATACGCAGTATTTT,CASSQVAGGGNTQYF
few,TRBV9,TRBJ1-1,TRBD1,TGTGCCAGCAGCGATCGGGGACAGGGATTCGGTGAAGCTTTCTTT,CASSDRGQGFGEAFF
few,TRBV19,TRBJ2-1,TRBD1,TGTGCCAGTAGTTCTGGGACAGGGGGAGGCAATGAGCAGTTCTTC,CASSSGTGGGNEQFF
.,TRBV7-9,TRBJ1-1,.,TGTGCCAGCAGTTACCCTGGACCGAACACTGAAGCTTTCTTT,CASSYPGPNTEAFF
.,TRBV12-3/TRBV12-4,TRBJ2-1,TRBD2,TGTGCCAGCAGTCCCGGCCCCTCGCGGGGGGACTACAATGAGCAGTTCTTC,CASSPGPSRGDYNEQFF
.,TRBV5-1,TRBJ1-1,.,TGCGCCAGCAGCTTGGTGGTCGGGGGCCCTGAAGCTTTCTTT,CASSLVVGGPEAFF
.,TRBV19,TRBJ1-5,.,TGTGCCAGTAGTATAGGGGACGCTAGCAATCAGCCCCAGCATTTT,CASSIGDASNQPQHF
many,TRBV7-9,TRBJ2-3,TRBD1,TGTGCCAGCAGCCCTACAGGGGGCCTAAACACAGATACGCAGTATTTT,CASSPTGGLNTDTQYF
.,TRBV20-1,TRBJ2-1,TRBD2,TGCAGTGCTCAGACTAGCGGGGAGCAGTTCTTC,CSAQTSGEQFF
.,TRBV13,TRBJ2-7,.,TGTGCCAGCAGCTACCGGGACCTGCCCGAGCAGTACTTC,CASSYRDLPEQYF
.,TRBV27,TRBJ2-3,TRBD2,TGTGCCAGCAGTTTAGCTAGCGGGGGGCCGTACACAGATACGCAGTATTTT,CASSLASGGPYTDTQYF
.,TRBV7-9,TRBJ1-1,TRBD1,TGTGCCAGCAGCTTCCGGGACAGGGGTTTCACTGAAGCTTTCTTT,CASSFRDRGFTEAFF
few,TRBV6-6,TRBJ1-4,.,TGTGCCAGCAGTTACGTGGGGGTACAGTCAGCTAATGAAAAACTGTTTTTT,CASSYVGVQSANEKLFF
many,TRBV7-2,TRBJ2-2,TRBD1,TGTGCCAGCAGCTTGGCCGGGACAGGGGACACCGGGGAGCTGTTTTTT,CASSLAGTGDTGELFF
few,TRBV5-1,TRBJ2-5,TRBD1,TGCGCCAGCAGCGACGGGACAGTTAGGTCCCAGTACTTC,CASSDGTVRSQYF
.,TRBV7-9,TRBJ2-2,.,TGTGCCAGCAGCTTCAGGCAAAACACCGGGGAGCTGTTTTTT,CASSFRQNTGELFF
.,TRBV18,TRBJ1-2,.,TGTGCCAGCTCACCTTCCCGTCAGCCCGATGGCTACACCTTC,CASSPSRQPDGYTF
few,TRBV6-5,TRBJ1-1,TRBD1,TGTGCCAGCATTCGGACAGGGGGTGACACTGAAGCTTTCTTT,CASIRTGGDTEAFF
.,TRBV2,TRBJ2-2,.,TGTGCCAGCAGTGAATCCGGGGGGCAAACCGGGGAGCTGTTTTTT,CASSESGGQTGELFF
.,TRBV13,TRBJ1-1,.,TGTGCCAGCAGCTTTACAGGGCCTAACACTAAAGCTTTCTTT,CASSFTGPNTKAFF
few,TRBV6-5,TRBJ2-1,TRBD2,TGTGCCAGCAGGTCGACTAGCGGGGGGACAGTTGAGCAGTTCTTC,CASRSTSGGTVEQFF
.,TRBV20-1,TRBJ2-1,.,TGCAGTGCTCGCCCTACCGGGACAACCTACTTGAATGAGCAGTTCTTC,CSARPTGTTYLNEQFF
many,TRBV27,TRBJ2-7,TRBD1,TGTGCCAGCAGTTTAAAAGGGACAGGGCTGAGGGATACCTACCCCTACGAGCAGTACTTC,CASSLKGTGLRDTYPYEQYF